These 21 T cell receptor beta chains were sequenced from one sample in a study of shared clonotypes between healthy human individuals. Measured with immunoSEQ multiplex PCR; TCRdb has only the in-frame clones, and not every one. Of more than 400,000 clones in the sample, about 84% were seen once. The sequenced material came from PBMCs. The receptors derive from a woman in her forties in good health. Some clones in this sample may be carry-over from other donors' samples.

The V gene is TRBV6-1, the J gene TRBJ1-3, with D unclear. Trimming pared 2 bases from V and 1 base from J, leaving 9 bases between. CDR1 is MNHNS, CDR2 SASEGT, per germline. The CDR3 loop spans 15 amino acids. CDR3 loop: CASSEYSISGNTIYF. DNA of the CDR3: TGTGCCAGCAGTGAATACAGCATTTCTGGAAACACCATATATTTT.

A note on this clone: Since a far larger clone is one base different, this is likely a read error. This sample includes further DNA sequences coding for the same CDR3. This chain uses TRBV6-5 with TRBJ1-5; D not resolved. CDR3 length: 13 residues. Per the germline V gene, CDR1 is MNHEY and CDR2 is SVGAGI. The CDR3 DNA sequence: TGTGCCAGCAGCAGAGTTAGCAATCAGCCACAGCATTTT. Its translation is CASSRVSNQPQHF.

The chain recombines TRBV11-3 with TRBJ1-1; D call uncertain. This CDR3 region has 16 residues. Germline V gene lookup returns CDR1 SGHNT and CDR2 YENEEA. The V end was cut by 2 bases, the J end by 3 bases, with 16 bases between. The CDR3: CASSLRGGSRDTEAFF. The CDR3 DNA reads TGTGCCAGCAGCTTAAGAGGTGGTTCTAGGGACACTGAAGCTTTCTTT.

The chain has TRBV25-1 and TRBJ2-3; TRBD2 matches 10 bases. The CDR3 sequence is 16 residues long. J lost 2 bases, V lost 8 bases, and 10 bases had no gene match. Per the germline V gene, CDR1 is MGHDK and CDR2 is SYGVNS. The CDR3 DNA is TGTGCCAGCGGAGAACTAGCGGGAACCCTCACAGATACGCAGTATTTT. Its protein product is CASGELAGTLTDTQYF.

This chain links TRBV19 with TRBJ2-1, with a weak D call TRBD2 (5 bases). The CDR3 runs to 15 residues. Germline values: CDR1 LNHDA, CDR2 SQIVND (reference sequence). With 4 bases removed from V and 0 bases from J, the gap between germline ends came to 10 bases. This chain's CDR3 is CASSSRRISYNEQFF. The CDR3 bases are TGTGCCAGTAGTAGTCGGAGGATCTCCTACAATGAGCAGTTCTTC.

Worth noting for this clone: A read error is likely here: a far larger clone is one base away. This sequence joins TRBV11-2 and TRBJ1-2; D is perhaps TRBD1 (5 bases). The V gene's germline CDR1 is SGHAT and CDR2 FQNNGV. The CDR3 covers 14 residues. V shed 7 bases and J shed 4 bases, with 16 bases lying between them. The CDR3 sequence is CASNPDSMSYGYTF. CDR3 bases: TGTGCCAGCAACCCCGACAGTATGAGCTATGGCTACACCTTC.

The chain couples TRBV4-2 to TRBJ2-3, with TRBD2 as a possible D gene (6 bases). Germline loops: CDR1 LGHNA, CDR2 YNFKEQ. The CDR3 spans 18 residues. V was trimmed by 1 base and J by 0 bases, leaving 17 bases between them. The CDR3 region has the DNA TGTGCCAGCAGCCAAGGGCCATTTGGGGGGACTAGCACAGATACGCAGTATTTT. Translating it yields CASSQGPFGGTSTDTQYF.

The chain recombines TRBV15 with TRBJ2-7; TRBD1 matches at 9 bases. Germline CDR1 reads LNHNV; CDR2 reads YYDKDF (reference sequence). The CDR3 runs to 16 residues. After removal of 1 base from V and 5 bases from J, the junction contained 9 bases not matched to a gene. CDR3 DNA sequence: TGTGCCACCAGCAGAGCTCTTTGGACAGGGGTTAACGAGCAGTACTTC. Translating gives CATSRALWTGVNEQYF. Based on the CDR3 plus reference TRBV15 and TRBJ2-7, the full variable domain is DAMVIQNPRYQVTQFGKPVTLSCSQTLNHNVMYWYQQKSSQAPKLLFHYYDKDFNNEADTPDNFQSRRPNTSFCFLDIRSPGLGDTAMYLCATSRALWTGVNEQYFGPGTRLTVT.

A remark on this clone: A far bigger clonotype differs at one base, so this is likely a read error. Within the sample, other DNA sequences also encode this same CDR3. The CDR3 sequence: CASSSTAPTEPQYF. Here the CDR3 DNA reads TGTGCCAGTAGTTCGACAGCCCCCACCGAGCCGCAGTATTTT. The chain recombines TRBV25-1 with TRBJ2-3; tentatively, D is TRBD1 (5 bases). V shed 9 bases and J shed 10 bases, with 23 bases lying between them. This CDR3 region has 14 residues. Germline lookup yields CDR1 MGHDK and CDR2 SYGVNS.

CDR3 bases: TGTGCCTGGAGTGTAGGGACAGCAACTAATGAAAAACTGTTTTTT. As protein: CAWSVGTATNEKLFF. The chain joins TRBV30 to TRBJ1-4; the match to TRBD1 covers 7 bases. Germline loops: CDR1 GTSNPN, CDR2 SVGIG (reference sequence). Losses at the gene ends were 0 bases for V and 0 bases for J; bases not matched to a gene: 1. This CDR3 has 15 amino acids.

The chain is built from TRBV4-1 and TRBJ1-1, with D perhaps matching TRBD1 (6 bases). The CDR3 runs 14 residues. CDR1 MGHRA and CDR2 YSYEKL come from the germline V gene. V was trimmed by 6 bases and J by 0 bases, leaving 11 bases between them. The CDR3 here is CASRWTDMNTEAFF. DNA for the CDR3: TGCGCCAGCAGATGGACAGACATGAACACTGAAGCTTTCTTT.

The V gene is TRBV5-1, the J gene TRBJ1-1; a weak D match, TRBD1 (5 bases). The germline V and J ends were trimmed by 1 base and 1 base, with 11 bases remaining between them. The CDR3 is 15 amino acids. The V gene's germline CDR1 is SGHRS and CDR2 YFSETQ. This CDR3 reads CASSLWGEKNTEAFF. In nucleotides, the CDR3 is TGCGCCAGCAGCTTGTGGGGGGAAAAGAACACTGAAGCTTTCTTT.

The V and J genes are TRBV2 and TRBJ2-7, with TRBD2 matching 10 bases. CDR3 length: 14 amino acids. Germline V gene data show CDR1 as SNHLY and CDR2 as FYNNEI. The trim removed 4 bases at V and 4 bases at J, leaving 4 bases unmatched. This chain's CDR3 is CASSATSGLYEQYF. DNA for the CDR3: TGTGCCAGCAGTGCGACTAGCGGGCTGTACGAGCAGTACTTC.

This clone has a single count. CDR3 region: CASSPDRTGNEKLFF. The CDR3 DNA follows: TGTGCCAGCAGTCCCGACAGAACTGGAAATGAAAAACTGTTTTTT. The V and J genes are TRBV6-1 and TRBJ1-4; D is perhaps TRBD1 (5 bases). Germline-derived CDR1 and CDR2 are MNHNS and SASEGT. Trimming took 5 bases from V and 5 from J, leaving 15 bases between them. This CDR3 contains 15 residues.

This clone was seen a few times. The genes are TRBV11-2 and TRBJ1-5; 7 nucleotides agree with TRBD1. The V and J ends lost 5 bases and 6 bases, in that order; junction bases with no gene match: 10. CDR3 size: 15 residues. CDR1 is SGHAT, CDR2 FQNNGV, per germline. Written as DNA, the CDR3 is TGTGCCAGCAGCCACGGGACAGACGCGAGTCAGCCCCAGCATTTT. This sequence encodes CASSHGTDASQPQHF.

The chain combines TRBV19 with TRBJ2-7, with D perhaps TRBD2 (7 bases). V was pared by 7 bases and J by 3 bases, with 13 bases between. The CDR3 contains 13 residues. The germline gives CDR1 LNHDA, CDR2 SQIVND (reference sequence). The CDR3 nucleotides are TGTGCCAGTATGCGGGGGCAGGGCTACGAGCAGTACTTC. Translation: CASMRGQGYEQYF.

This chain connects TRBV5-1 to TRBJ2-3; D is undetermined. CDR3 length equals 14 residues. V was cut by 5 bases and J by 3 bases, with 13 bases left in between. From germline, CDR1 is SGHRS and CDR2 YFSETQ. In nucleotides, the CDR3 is TGCGCCAGCAGTCACTCCGAGGTGACAGATACGCAGTATTTT. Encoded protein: CASSHSEVTDTQYF.

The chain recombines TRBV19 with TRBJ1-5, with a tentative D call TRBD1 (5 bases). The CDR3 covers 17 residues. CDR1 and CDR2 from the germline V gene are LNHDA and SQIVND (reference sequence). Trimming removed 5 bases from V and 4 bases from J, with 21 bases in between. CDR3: CASSPTSGTGINQPQHF. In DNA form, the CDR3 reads TGTGCCAGTAGTCCAACCTCCGGGACCGGAATTAATCAGCCCCAGCATTTT.

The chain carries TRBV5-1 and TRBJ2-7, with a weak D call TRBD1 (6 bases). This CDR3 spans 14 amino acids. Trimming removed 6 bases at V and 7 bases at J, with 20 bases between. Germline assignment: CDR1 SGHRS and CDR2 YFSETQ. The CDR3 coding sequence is TGCGCCAGCAATTCCGGGACAACGTTTGGGGAGCAGTACTTC. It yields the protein CASNSGTTFGEQYF. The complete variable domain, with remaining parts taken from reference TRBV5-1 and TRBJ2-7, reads KAGVTQTPRYLIKTRGQQVTLSCSPISGHRSVSWYQQTPGQGLQFLFEYFSETQRNKGNFPGRFSGRQFSNSRSEMNVSTLELGDSALYLCASNSGTTFGEQYFGPGTRLTVT.

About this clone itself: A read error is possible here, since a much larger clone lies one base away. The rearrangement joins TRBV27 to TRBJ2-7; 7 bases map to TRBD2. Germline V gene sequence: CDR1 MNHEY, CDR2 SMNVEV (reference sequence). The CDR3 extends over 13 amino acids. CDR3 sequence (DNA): TGTGCCAGCAGTTTGTTCGGGGGGTACGGGCAGTACTTC. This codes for CASSLFGGYGQYF.

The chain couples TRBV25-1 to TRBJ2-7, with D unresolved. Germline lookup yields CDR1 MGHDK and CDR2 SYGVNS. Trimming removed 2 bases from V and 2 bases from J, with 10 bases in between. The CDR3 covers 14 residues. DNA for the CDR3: TGTGCCAGCAGTGAAAGGTCGAGTCCCTACGAGCAGTACTTC. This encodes CASSERSSPYEQYF.